These 18 T cell receptor beta chains were sequenced from one sample in a study of cytomegalovirus exposure and HLA in healthy donors. Use of 60 Vbeta and 13 Jbeta primers characterized the PCR. This table comes from immunoSEQ multiplex PCR, and its TCRdb copy is limited to in-frame clones, with some not included. Among roughly 150,000 clones listed, almost 75% were seen once. The sample consisted of PBMCs. Every receptor here comes from a woman younger than 30 in good health and CMV-seropositive.

The gene calls are TRBV6-4 and TRBJ2-2, with TRBD2 matching over 15 bases. The V gene's germline CDR1 is MRHNA and CDR2 SNTAGT. The CDR3 extends over 17 amino acids. Trimming at V came to 7 bases and at J to 7 bases, leaving 10 bases not matched to a gene. DNA for the CDR3: TGTGCCAGCAACCTCGGACTAGCGGGGGGGCCGGGCGGGGAGCTGTTTTTT. Protein product: CASNLGLAGGPGGELFF.

The rearrangement joins TRBV6-5 to TRBJ2-7, with 7 bases that match TRBD2. This CDR3 has 16 amino acids. V was pared by 0 bases and J by 0 bases, with 5 bases of the junction left unmatched. The germline gives CDR1 MNHEY, CDR2 SVGAGI. The CDR3 nucleotides read TGTGCCAGCAGTTACTCCCGTACGGGGGGCTCCTACGAGCAGTACTTC. Amino acids: CASSYSRTGGSYEQYF.

The chain recombines TRBV19 with TRBJ1-5; 7 bases align to TRBD1. Germline V gene data show CDR1 as LNHDA and CDR2 as SQIVND (reference sequence). There are 15 residues in the CDR3. The V and J ends lost 5 bases and 5 bases, in that order; junction bases with no gene match: 9. CDR3: CASSLRTGGDQPQHF. CDR3 DNA sequence: TGTGCCAGTAGTCTCAGGACAGGAGGAGATCAGCCCCAGCATTTT.

The genes are TRBV30 and TRBJ2-1; maybe TRBD2 (6 bases). Trimming cost V 4 bases and J 7 bases, with 8 bases left between them. Germline-derived CDR1 and CDR2 are GTSNPN and SVGIG (reference sequence). This CDR3 has 11 residues. This CDR3 is CAWNGGNEQFF. In DNA, the CDR3 is TGTGCCTGGAATGGGGGGAATGAGCAGTTCTTC.

This chain connects TRBV28 to TRBJ1-4, with no clear D. The V end lost 5 bases, the J end lost 5 bases, and 15 bases lay between the germline ends. Germline loops: CDR1 MDHEN, CDR2 SYDVKM. The CDR3 has 15 amino acids. CDR3 nucleotide sequence: TGTGCCAGCAGTACATGGAGAAGTGGGAATGAAAAACTGTTTTTT. Protein product: CASSTWRSGNEKLFF.

The chain links TRBV14 to TRBJ2-5; unclear D gene. V lost 0 bases and J lost 0, with 11 bases in between. The germline gives CDR1 SGHDN, CDR2 FVKESK. This CDR3 region has 16 residues. CDR3 residues: CASSQDFSVYQETQYF. In nucleotides, the CDR3 is TGTGCCAGCAGCCAAGACTTCTCTGTATACCAAGAGACCCAGTACTTC.

V is TRBV5-1 and J is TRBJ2-3, with 11 nucleotides matching TRBD2. J was trimmed by 5 bases and V by 0 bases; bases with no gene match: 8. CDR1 and CDR2 (germline): SGHRS, YFSETQ. This CDR3 spans 17 amino acids. The CDR3 sequence: CASSLGLTSGGGDTQYF. CDR3 DNA: TGCGCCAGCAGCTTGGGCCTAACTAGCGGGGGTGGAGATACGCAGTATTTT.

This clone occurred a few times. The chain is built from TRBV2 and TRBJ1-1; D is possibly TRBD1 (6 bases). The length of the CDR3 is 13 residues. Germline V gene data show CDR1 as SNHLY and CDR2 as FYNNEI. Trimming stripped 10 bases from V and 3 bases from J, with 15 bases between. The CDR3 DNA is TGTGCCACTTCACAGGGCCGGTACACTGAAGCTTTCTTT. The encoded protein is CATSQGRYTEAFF.

This rearrangement joins TRBV21-1 to TRBJ1-1; the D call in the table, TRBD1, was not verified against the DNA. TRBV21-1 is annotated as a pseudogene. CDR3 length: 15 amino acids. CDR3 nucleotide sequence: TGTGCCAGCAGCAAAGAGAAGGGGATGAACACTGAAGCTTTCTTT. It specifies CASSKEKGMNTEAFF.

V gene TRBV7-8 combines with J gene TRBJ2-7; D is perhaps TRBD2 (6 bases). CDR3 length equals 18 residues. CDR1 is SGHVS and CDR2 is FQNEAQ in the germline V gene. Trimming shortened V by 0 bases and J by 4 bases, and 22 bases separated the two germline ends. In DNA form, the CDR3 reads TGTGCCAGCAGCTTAGCGCGGCGGGGTGAAGCCATGGTATACGAGCAGTACTTC. Its protein is CASSLARRGEAMVYEQYF.

This chain links TRBV30 with TRBJ1-1; 7 bases agree with TRBD1. This CDR3 has 13 amino acids. The germline V gene encodes CDR1 GTSNPN and CDR2 SVGIG (reference sequence). V gave up 7 bases and J gave up 0 bases; unmatched junction bases: 5. CDR3 loop: CAYDRVVNTEAFF. CDR3 nucleotides: TGTGCCTATGACAGGGTGGTGAACACTGAAGCTTTCTTT.

The gene calls are TRBV6-5 and TRBJ2-7; a weak D match, TRBD1 (7 bases). Per germline, CDR1 MNHEY and CDR2 SVGAGI. The CDR3 consists of 15 residues. V lost 5 bases, J lost 4 bases, and 18 bases lay in between. The CDR3 sequence is CASSQEGAVGYEQYF. In DNA form, the CDR3 reads TGTGCCAGCAGTCAGGAGGGGGCAGTGGGGTACGAGCAGTACTTC.

The J gene is TRBJ2-7, the V gene TRBV11-1, with 9 bases lining up with TRBD1. The CDR3 has 16 amino acids. Germline CDR1 is SGHAT and CDR2 is FQDESV (reference sequence). The V segment lost 4 bases and the J segment 2 bases; nucleotides outside the gene matches: 9. CDR3 residues: CASSSASGTGTYEQYF. The CDR3 coding sequence is TGTGCCAGCAGCTCGGCTTCCGGGACAGGGACCTACGAGCAGTACTTC.

The V gene is TRBV6-5, the J gene TRBJ1-1, with D tentatively TRBD1 (6 bases). The length of the CDR3 is 13 residues. Per germline, CDR1 MNHEY and CDR2 SVGAGI. V lost 0 bases and J lost 6, with 8 bases in between. CDR3 sequence reads: CASSYSTGSEAFF. The CDR3 bases are TGTGCCAGCAGTTACTCGACAGGCTCTGAAGCTTTCTTT.

V is TRBV29-1 and J is TRBJ2-7; D perhaps matches TRBD1 (6 bases). V was trimmed by 6 bases and J by 0 bases, leaving 6 bases between them. The CDR3 has 11 residues. Germline CDR1 SQVTM, CDR2 ANQGSEA. CDR3 residues: CSVTGSYEQYF. The CDR3 bases are TGCAGCGTGACAGGCTCCTACGAGCAGTACTTC.

The chain couples TRBV19 to TRBJ2-5; tentative D call: TRBD2 (6 bases). The J call may be in error: the DNA end matches TRBJ2-7 better. Germline CDR1 is LNHDA and CDR2 is SQIVND (reference sequence). The CDR3 contains 15 residues. The CDR3 loop is CASSSLSGTQGEQYF. CDR3 nucleotides: TGTGCCAGTAGTTCACTTTCCGGGACTCAGGGCGAGCAGTACTTC.

In the case of this clone: This sample also contains other DNA sequences that code for the same CDR3. J is TRBJ2-7 and V is TRBV4-3; TRBD2 aligns across 10 bases. Germline V lookup: CDR1 LGHNA, CDR2 YSLEER. The CDR3 has 15 amino acids. V gave up 0 bases and J gave up 6 bases; unmatched junction bases: 5. CDR3 region: CASSQDVIAGGEQYF. CDR3 nucleotide sequence: TGCGCCAGCAGCCAAGACGTGATAGCGGGGGGCGAGCAGTACTTC.

The V gene is TRBV9, the J gene TRBJ1-1; D is possibly TRBD1 (6 bases). CDR1 SGDLS and CDR2 YYNGEE come from the germline V gene. Between the trimmed V and J ends, which lost 4 bases and 7 bases, there was a span of 17 bases. The CDR3 loop spans 14 amino acids. The CDR3 protein is CASSTDQGSLEAFF. The CDR3 DNA is TGTGCCAGCAGCACAGACCAGGGGTCTCTTGAAGCTTTCTTT. The variable domain in full, completed from reference TRBV9 and TRBJ1-1, reads DSGVTQTPKHLITATGQRVTLRCSPRSGDLSVYWYQQSLDQGLQFLIQYYNGEERAKGNILERFSAQQFPDLHSELNLSSLELGDSALYFCASSTDQGSLEAFFGQGTRLTVV.